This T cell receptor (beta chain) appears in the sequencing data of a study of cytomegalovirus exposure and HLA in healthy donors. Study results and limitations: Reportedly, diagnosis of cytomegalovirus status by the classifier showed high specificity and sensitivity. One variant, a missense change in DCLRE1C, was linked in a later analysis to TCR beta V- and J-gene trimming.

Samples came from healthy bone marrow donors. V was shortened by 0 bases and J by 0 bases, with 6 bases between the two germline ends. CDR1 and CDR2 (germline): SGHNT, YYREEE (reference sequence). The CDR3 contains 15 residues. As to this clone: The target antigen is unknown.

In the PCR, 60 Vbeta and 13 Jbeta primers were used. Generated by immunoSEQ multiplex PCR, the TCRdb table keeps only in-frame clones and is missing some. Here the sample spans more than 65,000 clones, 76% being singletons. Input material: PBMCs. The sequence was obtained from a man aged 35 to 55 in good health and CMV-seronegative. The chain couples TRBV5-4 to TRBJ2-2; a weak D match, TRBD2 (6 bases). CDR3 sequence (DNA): TGTGCCAGCAGCTTGGGACTAGCGAACACCGGGGAGCTGTTTTTT. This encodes CASSLGLANTGELFF.